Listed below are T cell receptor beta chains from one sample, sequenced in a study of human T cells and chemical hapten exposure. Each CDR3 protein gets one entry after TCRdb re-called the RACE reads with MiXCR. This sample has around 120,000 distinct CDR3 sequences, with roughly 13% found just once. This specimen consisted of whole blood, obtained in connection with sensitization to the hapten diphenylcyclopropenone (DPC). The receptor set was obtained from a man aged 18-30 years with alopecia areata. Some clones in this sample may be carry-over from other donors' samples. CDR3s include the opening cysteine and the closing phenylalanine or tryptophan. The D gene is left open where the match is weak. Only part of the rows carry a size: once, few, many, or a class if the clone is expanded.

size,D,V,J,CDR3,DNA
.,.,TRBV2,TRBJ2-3,CASSEGASGWEYF,TGTGCCAGCAGTGAAGGTGCTAGTGGATGGGAGTATTTT
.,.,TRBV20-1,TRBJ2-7,CTAERATSYEQYF,TGCACCGCCGAGAGGGCGACCTCCTACGAGCAGTACTTC
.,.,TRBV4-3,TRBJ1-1,CASSQGAGVNTEAFF,TGCGCCAGCAGCCAAGGGGCAGGGGTTAACACTGAAGCTTTCTTT
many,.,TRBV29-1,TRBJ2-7,CSVVKPSYEQYF,TGCAGCGTTGTAAAGCCCTCCTACGAGCAGTACTTC
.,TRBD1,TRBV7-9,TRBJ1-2,CASSFSWTGDGYTF,TGTGCCAGCAGCTTTTCCTGGACAGGGGATGGCTACACCTTC
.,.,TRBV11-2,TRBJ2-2,CASSSNPRAANTGELFF,TGTGCCAGCAGCTCGAACCCTAGGGCAGCGAACACCGGGGAGCTGTTTTTT
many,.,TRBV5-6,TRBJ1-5,CASSLPGENQPQHF,TGTGCCAGCAGCCTCCCTGGGGAGAATCAGCCCCAGCATTTT
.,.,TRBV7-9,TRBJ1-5,CASTTVGGNSNQPQHF,TGTGCCAGCACTACGGTAGGGGGAAATAGCAATCAGCCCCAGCATTTT
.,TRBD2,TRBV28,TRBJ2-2,CASSLRLAGNTGELFF,TGTGCCAGCAGTCTCCGGCTAGCGGGCAACACCGGGGAGCTGTTTTTT
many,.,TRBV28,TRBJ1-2,CASEDGDYGYTF,TGTGCCAGCGAAGACGGGGACTATGGCTACACCTTC
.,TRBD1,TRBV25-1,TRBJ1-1,CASSESLGGTANTEAFF,TGTGCCAGCAGTGAATCGCTGGGTGGGACAGCGAACACTGAAGCTTTCTTT
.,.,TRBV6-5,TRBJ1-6,CASSYTSGVGGSPLHF,TGTGCCAGCAGTTACACCTCAGGGGTAGGAGGATCACCCCTCCACTTT
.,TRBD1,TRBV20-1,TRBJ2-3,CSGRQGALDTQYF,TGCAGTGGCCGACAGGGGGCGTTGGATACGCAGTATTTT
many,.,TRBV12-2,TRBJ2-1,CARLAYLGLVGEQFF,TGTGCAAGGCTCGCTTATTTGGGACTAGTCGGTGAGCAGTTCTTC
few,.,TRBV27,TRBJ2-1,CASWLRQGYNEQFF,TGTGCCAGCTGGCTACGGCAGGGGTACAATGAGCAGTTCTTC
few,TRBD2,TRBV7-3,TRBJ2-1,CASSPRTSGVYNEQFF,TGTGCCAGCAGCCCGAGGACTAGCGGAGTCTACAATGAGCAGTTCTTC
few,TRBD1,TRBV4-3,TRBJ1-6,CASSQDFGQGDSYNSPLHF,TGCGCCAGCAGCCAAGACTTTGGACAGGGGGACTCCTATAATTCACCCCTCCACTTT
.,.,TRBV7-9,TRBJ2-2,CASSQSGSNTGELFF,TGTGCCAGCAGTCAGTCTGGCAGCAACACCGGGGAGCTGTTTTTT
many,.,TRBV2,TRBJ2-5,CASSQETQYF,TGTGCCAGCAGCCAAGAGACCCAGTACTTC
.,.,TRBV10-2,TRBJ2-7,CASSERQGLSSYEQYF,TGCGCCAGCAGTGAGAGGCAGGGCCTAAGCTCCTACGAGCAGTACTTC